This TCR beta chain is drawn from a study of cytomegalovirus exposure and HLA in healthy donors (dated 2017 in TCRdb). With regard to the full study: According to an earlier analysis of 450 to 650 of the donors, some 180 million T cells yielded 100 million or so unique TCR beta sequences and about 300 Gb of sequence data. Both class I and class II loci were covered by HLA typing, at four-digit resolution. Rather than drawing on any new phenotypic data, the later analysis identified candidate immune exposures from TCR beta sequences and the way those sequences occurred across donors. On average, around 200,000 unique TCR beta nucleotide sequences were sequenced per donor among 350 to 400 genotyped donors of the cohort, with about 17% of those sequences being non-productive. To predict cytomegalovirus infection status, the study combined high-throughput TCR immunosequencing, statistical association of individual TCRs with disease status, and machine learning. Of the 300 to 450 genotyped donors, over 70% fell in the genetic ancestry cluster associated with self-reported Caucasian donors. Donor age, sex, ethnicity and CMV serostatus were compiled together with the repertoire data. Roughly 5 DR-DQ haplotypes were handled as single units for association and clustering because linkage in the cohort was strong. The number of typed donors differed by locus: roughly 620-630 for A, B, C, DRB1 and DQB1; 522 for DQA1; about 600 for DPA1; and roughly 490 for DPB1. An earlier analysis of some 600 of the donors applied high-throughput TCR beta sequencing to assess whether each TCR beta V gene segment acted as functional or pseudogenic. Along with the roughly 700-subject first cohort, a separate validation cohort of over 90 different subjects was used. Genome-wide SNP genotypes for about 60% of the roughly 670 donors were used in a later genetic analysis, which treated that subset as a discovery cohort. Every discovery cohort repertoire had been produced on one sequencing platform. The aim of the study was to test whether cataloging public T cell receptors could identify signatures of past pathogen exposure. About 300 gigabases of sequencing data and tens of millions of unique TCR sequences made up an early release that covered approximately 700 HLA-typed donors. The T cell repertoires of under 750 subjects were profiled by immunosequencing and related to cytomegalovirus serostatus. To study patterns of TCR occurrence, a later analysis re-analyzed previously published TCR beta repertoires from 650 to 750 donors and added high-resolution HLA genotyping. The paper's findings and limits, for the study overall: An earlier analysis of approximately 530 of the donors showed that most TCR beta V segments appeared in productive rearrangements either about 87% or about 30% of the time, which broadly matched IMGT annotations. A further reported finding was that TCR beta sequences accurately predicted the HLA-A and HLA-B alleles for most subjects in the first cohort. A group of highly shared sequence variants was considered likely to be a technical artifact of the sequencing pipeline. Presence/absence analyses assumed roughly uniform sequencing depth across donors, an assumption that may not hold. Because the 87-base-pair reads could not distinguish some IMGT-functional V segments, including TRBV6-2 and TRBV6-3, those segments were excluded. CMV serostatus was the only immune exposure information available for the cohort. In a later genetic analysis, fewer N-insertions in productive TCRs were reported among donors in an Asian-associated ancestry cluster than the approximately 670-donor mean. The study listed approximately 150 TCR beta chains as associated with cytomegalovirus. Most TCR sequences were seen in very few donors, while some public TCRs were found in many individuals. At a false discovery rate of 0.05, a later analysis linked 15,000 to 20,000 TCR beta sequences to specific HLA alleles. The authors suggested that the approach could potentially be extended to other disease states and immunological phenotypes. Strong co-occurrence of HLA alleles, especially DR and DQ, made assigning TCR associations to individual alleles difficult. Only TCR beta chains were sequenced in this cohort, and the absence of alpha or paired-chain data limited detectable features. In a later analysis, most CMV-associated TCR beta chains were found to appear HLA-restricted, with HLA associations seemingly driven largely by CMV exposure. In a later analysis, HLA-associated TCR beta chains were found to be more clonally expanded and to have lower generation probabilities than equally common non-associated chains. Correlated functional status among segregating V segments might reflect linkage disequilibrium, but an unknown experimental factor could not be ruled out. HLA typing was unavailable for some donors at each locus, so association tests used only the typed subset. According to a later analysis, TCR association rates differed among HLA loci, with DRB1 alleles showing the most associated TCRs and HLA-C alleles showing the fewest. In vitro tests confirmed that a few of the cytomegalovirus-associated TCR beta chains recognize cytomegalovirus antigens. In a later analysis, several top co-occurrence clusters were reported to appear linked to parvovirus B19, influenza, CMV and Epstein-Barr virus. Because counts were too low, seventeen rarely observed V segments, including chromosome 9 orphons, were excluded from the earlier analysis of under 650 of the donors. In a later genetic analysis, a missense DCLRE1C variant was associated with V-gene and J-gene trimming of TCR beta chains, and the association was replicated in an independent cohort. The classifier was reported to diagnose cytomegalovirus status with high specificity and sensitivity in both the original and validation cohorts.

As regards this clone: Its antigen remains unidentified. Base qualities are not provided; no much larger clone lies one nucleotide away.

Preparation of the library involved the immunoSEQ multiplex PCR assay. A mixture of 60 forward primers for TCR Vbeta segments and 13 reverse primers for TCR Jbeta segments was used in the multiplex PCR. Amplification of the CDR3 region of rearranged TCR beta genes was performed with a multiplex PCR assay on genomic DNA. The amplified TCR beta libraries were sequenced on the Illumina HiSeq System as 87-base-pair reads. The paper's data handling went like this. A later analysis tallied some 79 million unique TCR beta chains across the 610 or so repertoires, and some 12 million of those chains were shared by two or more donors. To remove PCR and sequencing errors, raw reads were error-corrected and collapsed into unique sequences using a nearest-neighbor algorithm that merged closely related sequences. V, D and J gene segments were assigned by aligning CDR3 sequences to IMGT reference sequences. For a sequence to be retained, a match of at least six nucleotides to both a V gene segment and a J gene segment was required. A rearrangement was called productive if the CDR3 had no stop codons and remained in frame with V and J, and every other rearrangement was called non-productive. CDR3 was defined according to IMGT convention as the region running from the second conserved V-encoded cysteine to the conserved J-encoded phenylalanine. In an earlier analysis of 587 of the donors, sequences lacking an unambiguous match to a single V gene segment were excluded. An earlier analysis of 550 to 650 of the donors classified V segments as functional when productive rearrangements were above 56.7% and as segregating when the standard deviation between donors was above 5%. A statistical classification framework was built for diagnosing cytomegalovirus status from the catalog of TCR beta chain sequences. In a later analysis, V and J genes were assigned by comparing TCR nucleotide sequences against IMGT/GENE-DB human TR gene sequences. The TCRdist pipeline was used in a later analysis to assign CDR3 sequences and most-parsimonious VDJ recombination scenarios. In a later analysis, each TCR beta chain was defined by its CDR3 amino acid sequence together with its V-gene family, and reads lacking a unique V-gene family were excluded. In a later analysis, approximately 590 highly shared, low-generation-probability nucleotide sequences were removed to address suspected cross-contamination and a sequencing artifact. For each public chain, a later analysis derived a clonal expansion index from normalized ranks of inferred template counts within each repertoire. A later analysis computed generation probabilities with a VDJ recombination model fitted to out-of-frame rearrangements, and checked the results against IGoR. In a later analysis, TCR-TCR, TCR-HLA and TCR-CMV co-occurrence was scored with hypergeometric tests, and a repertoire-size bias correction was applied to TCR pairs. A later analysis estimated false discovery rates by permuting HLA or CMV assignments 20 times. In a later analysis, co-occurring TCRs were grouped with DBSCAN, and TCRdist sequence similarity was added when clustering was performed within HLA-allele-positive subsets. Repertoires with fewer than 30,000 or more than 120,000 public chains were left out of co-occurrence clustering, as were about 5 repertoires with anomalous nucleotide sharing. Imported from immuneACCESS, the table was reduced by TCRdb to in-frame sequences with V and J called. These copies leave out some clones; in studies compared against another copy, an unresolved V gene accounts for under half, and the cause of the remainder is not known. The V and J calls and clone size come from that table; D and trimming were worked out from the DNA. This sample comprises around 130,000 clones, approximately 85% of them detected only once. The top ten hold around 1.7% of the sample.

Taken from the germline V gene, the CDR1 and CDR2 loops are SGHRS and YFSETQ. V sheds 0 bases and J sheds 6 bases, leaving 9 bases between their ends. The CDR3 covers 13 residues, taking in both the cysteine and the phenylalanine. CDR3 DNA only is kept here, 39 bases in frame from base 1. The cohort comprised 710 or so healthy bone marrow donors. Cohort members were all nominally healthy when sampled, although unrecorded immune exposures were likely present. The donor tested CMV seronegative, placing the donor among the 352 seronegative members of the cohort. Every donor gave a peripheral blood sample, and the peripheral blood mononuclear cells from that sample were used for TCR beta sequencing. The Qiagen DNeasy Blood Extraction Kit was used to extract genomic DNA from the blood cell samples.

Sequencing input: PBMCs. Recombination linked TRBV5-1 to TRBJ1-2; a weak D assignment points to TRBD1 (5 bases agree). The clonotype was recovered from a boy younger than 18 in good health and CMV-seronegative. The DNA sequence follows: TGCGCCAGCAGCTTGGGACAGAACGATGGCTACACCTTC. Translated, this is CASSLGQNDGYTF.